This record concerns one T cell receptor (beta chain) sequence. As yet, its antigen is unknown. Trimming pared 5 bases from V and 8 bases from J, leaving 10 bases between. Per the germline V gene, CDR1 is SGHTA and CDR2 is FQGNSA. This CDR3 has 12 residues. RNA extraction was followed by reverse transcription into cDNA, which acted as the sequencing template. Method: immunoSEQ multiplex PCR; TCRdb's copy keeps in-frame clones and lacks some. The sample lists about 90,000 clones, 44% occurring once. The entry originates in a study of CD8+ T cells in alopecia areata. General observations from the study: Clonality in lesional scalp, especially alopecia totalis/universalis, exceeded that of normal scalp. Scalp and blood retained many expanded lesional clones during tofacitinib. Tofacitinib delivered significant drops in scalp clonality and in expanded CD8+ clones among the top 100.

Treatment indicated: oral pan-JAK inhibitor, 5-10 mg twice daily. The chain carries TRBV7-2 and TRBJ2-1, with a tentative D call TRBD2 (5 bases). The sample here was CD8+ T cells sorted from blood, taken at week 24, from a patient treated with tofacitinib. The TCR was taken from a human donor with alopecia areata. The CDR3 bases are TGTGCCAGCAGCCAGGCGCGGGATGAGCAGTTCTTC. Protein product: CASSQARDEQFF.